The text below deals with one TCR beta chain. The RNA, roughly 0.45 to 1 ug, was put through reverse transcription using random hexamers. TCRdb ran MiXCR on the immunoSEQ multiplex PCR reads and lists one entry per CDR3 protein. This sample has under 200,000 distinct CDR3 sequences, with around 94% found just once. The CDR3 sequence is 14 residues long. Trimming cost V 5 bases and J 1 base, with 13 bases left between them. CDR1 and CDR2 (germline): DFQATT, SNEGSKA (reference sequence). The data stem from a study of CD8 T cells in Susac syndrome. The genes are TRBV20-1 and TRBJ2-3; perhaps TRBD2 as D (6 bases). This sequence originates from a human donor with Susac syndrome. The sequenced sample consisted of CD4+ T cells from PBMCs. In DNA, the CDR3 is TGCAGTGCTCACCGTGCGGGGCGCACAGATACGCAGTATTTT. Amino acids: CSAHRAGRTDTQYF.